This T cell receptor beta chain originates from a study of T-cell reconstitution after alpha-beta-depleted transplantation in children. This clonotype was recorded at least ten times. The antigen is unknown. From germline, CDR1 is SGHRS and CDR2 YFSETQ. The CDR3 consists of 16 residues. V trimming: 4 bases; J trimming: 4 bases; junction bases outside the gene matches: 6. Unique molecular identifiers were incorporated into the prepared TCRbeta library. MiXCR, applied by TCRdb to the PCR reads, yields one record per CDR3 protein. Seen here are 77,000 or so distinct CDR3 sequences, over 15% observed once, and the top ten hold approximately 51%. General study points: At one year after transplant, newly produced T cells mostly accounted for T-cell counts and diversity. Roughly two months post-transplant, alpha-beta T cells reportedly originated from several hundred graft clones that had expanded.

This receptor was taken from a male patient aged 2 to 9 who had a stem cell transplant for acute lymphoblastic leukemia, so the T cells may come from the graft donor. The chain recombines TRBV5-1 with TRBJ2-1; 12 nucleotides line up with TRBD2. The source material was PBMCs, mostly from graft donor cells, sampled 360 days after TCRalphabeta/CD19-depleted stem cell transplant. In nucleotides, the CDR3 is TGCGCCAGCAGCCCTAGCGGGAGGGCCAATTACAATGAGCAGTTCTTC. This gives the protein CASSPSGRANYNEQFF.